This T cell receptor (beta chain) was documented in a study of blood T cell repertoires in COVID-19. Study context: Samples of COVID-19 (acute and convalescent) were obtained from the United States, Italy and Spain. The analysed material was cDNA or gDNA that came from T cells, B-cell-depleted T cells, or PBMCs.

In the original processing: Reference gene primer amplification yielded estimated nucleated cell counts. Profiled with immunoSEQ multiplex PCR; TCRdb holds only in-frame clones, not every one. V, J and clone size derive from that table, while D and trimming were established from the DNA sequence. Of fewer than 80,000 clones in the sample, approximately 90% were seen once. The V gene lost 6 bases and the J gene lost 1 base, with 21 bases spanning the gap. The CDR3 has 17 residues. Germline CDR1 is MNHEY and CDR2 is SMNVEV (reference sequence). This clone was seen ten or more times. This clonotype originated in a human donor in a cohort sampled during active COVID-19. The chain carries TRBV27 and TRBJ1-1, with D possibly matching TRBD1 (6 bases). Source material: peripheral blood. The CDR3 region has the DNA TGTGCCAGCAGCCCACTTGTCAGGGGCTCCCAGAACACTGAAGCTTTCTTT. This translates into CASSPLVRGSQNTEAFF.